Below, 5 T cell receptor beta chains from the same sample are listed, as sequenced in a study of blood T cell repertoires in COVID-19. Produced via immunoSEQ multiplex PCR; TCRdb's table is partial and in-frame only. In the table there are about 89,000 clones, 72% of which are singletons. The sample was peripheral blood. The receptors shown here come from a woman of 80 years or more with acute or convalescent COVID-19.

DNA of the CDR3: TGCGCCAGCAGCCAGCACGACAGGACTAGCTCTGGGGCCAACGTCCTGACTTTC. Its protein is CASSQHDRTSSGANVLTF. The J gene is TRBJ2-6, the V gene TRBV4-3, with D perhaps matching TRBD2 (7 bases). V was clipped by 3 bases and J by 0 bases, with 15 bases between them. Looked up from germline, CDR1 is LGHNA and CDR2 is YSLEER. The CDR3 is 18 amino acids.

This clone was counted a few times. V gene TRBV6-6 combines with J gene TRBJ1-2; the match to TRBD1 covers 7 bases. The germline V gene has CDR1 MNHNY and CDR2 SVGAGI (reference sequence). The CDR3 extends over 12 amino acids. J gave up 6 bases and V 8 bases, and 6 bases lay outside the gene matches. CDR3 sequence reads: CASVSTGHGYTF. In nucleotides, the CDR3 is TGTGCCAGCGTCTCGACAGGGCATGGCTACACCTTC.

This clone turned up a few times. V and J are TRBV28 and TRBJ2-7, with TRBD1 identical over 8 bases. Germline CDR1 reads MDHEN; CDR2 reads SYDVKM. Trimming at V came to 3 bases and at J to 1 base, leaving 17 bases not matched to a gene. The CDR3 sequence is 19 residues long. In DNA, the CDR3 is TGTGCCAGCAGTTTGGGGATCAGTAGACAGGGGAAACGATCCTACGAGCAGTACTTC. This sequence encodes CASSLGISRQGKRSYEQYF.

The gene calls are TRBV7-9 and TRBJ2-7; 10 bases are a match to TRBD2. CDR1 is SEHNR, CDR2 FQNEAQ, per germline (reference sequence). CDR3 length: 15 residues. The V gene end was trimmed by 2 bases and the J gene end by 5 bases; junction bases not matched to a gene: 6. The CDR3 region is CASSLSAGGAHEQYF. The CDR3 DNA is TGTGCCAGCAGCTTATCAGCGGGGGGGGCCCACGAGCAGTACTTC.

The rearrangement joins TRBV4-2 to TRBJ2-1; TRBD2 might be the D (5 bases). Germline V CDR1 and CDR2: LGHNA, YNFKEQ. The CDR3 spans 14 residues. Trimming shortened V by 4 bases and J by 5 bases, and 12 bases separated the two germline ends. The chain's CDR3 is CASSLREGDNEQFF. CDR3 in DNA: TGTGCCAGCAGCCTAAGAGAGGGCGACAATGAGCAGTTCTTC.